This T cell receptor (beta chain) appears in the sequencing data of a study of technical replicates of blood from several donors. Libraries were prepared by immunoSEQ multiplex PCR; TCRdb keeps only in-frame clonotypes and omits some of them. The repertoire holds tens of thousands of clones, with about 95% as singletons. The sequenced sample consisted of T cells isolated from PBMCs. The clonotype originates from a human donor in good health.

The chain's CDR3 is CASSQDKPTDSQFTGELFF. CDR3 sequence (DNA): TGCGCCAGCAGCCAAGATAAACCGACGGACTCCCAATTCACCGGGGAGCTGTTTTTT. This chain joins TRBV4-1 and TRBJ2-2; weak D call: TRBD2 (5 bases). The CDR3 extends over 19 amino acids. CDR1 is MGHRA and CDR2 is YSYEKL in the germline V gene. Trimming stripped 0 bases from V and 4 bases from J, with 21 bases between.